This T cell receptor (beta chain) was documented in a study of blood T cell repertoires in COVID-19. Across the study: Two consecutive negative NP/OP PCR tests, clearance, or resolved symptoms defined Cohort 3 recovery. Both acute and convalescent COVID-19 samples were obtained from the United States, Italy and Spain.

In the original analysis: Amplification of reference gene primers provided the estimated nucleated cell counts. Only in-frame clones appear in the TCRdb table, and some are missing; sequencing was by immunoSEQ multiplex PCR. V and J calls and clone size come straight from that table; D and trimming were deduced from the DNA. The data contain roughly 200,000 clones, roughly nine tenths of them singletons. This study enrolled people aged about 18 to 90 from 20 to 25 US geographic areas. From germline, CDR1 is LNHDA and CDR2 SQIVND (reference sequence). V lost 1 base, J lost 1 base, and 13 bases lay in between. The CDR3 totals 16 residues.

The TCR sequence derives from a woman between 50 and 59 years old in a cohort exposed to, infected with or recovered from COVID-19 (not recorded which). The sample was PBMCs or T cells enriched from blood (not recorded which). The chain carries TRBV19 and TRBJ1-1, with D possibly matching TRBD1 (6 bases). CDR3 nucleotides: TGTGCCAGTAGTATAGCTTACAGGGTCGGGAACACTGAAGCTTTCTTT. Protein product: CASSIAYRVGNTEAFF.